The rows below give T cell receptor beta chains drawn from one sample of a study of T cell responses to AZD1222 COVID-19 vaccine. Clones were read by immunoSEQ multiplex PCR, and TCRdb kept only the in-frame ones, dropping some. This sample has about 180,000 clones; about nine tenths occur once, and the top ten carry roughly 1.9%. The sample consisted of peripheral blood, taken 28 days after the second AZD1222 dose. Receptors were obtained from an adult who received the AZD1222 COVID-19 vaccine. The CDR3 runs from the conserved cysteine through the conserved F or W. A D gene is named only where the DNA matches it firmly. Part of the rows lack a size; the others show once, few, many or a class for expanded clones.

CDR3 DNA: TGTGCCTGGAGCCGAGGACTAGCGGGAGTTGCGGAGACCCAGTACTTC
CDR3 protein: CAWSRGLAGVAETQYF
D gene: TRBD2
J gene: TRBJ2-5
V gene: TRBV30
clone size: NA

CDR3 DNA: TGTGCCAGCAGCTCCGGTGCCCTGGGTCCCATTACACCCCTCCACTTT
CDR3 protein: CASSSGALGPITPLHF
D gene: NA
J gene: TRBJ1-6
V gene: TRBV7-2
clone size: NA

CDR3 DNA: TGTGCCAGCAGCTTGGCCGGGACTATCGGTATCTACGAGCAGTACTTC
CDR3 protein: CASSLAGTIGIYEQYF
D gene: TRBD2
J gene: TRBJ2-7
V gene: TRBV5-4
clone size: NA

CDR3 DNA: TGTGCCAGCAGTCCCGATACCTATAGCAATCAGCCCCAGCATTTT
CDR3 protein: CASSPDTYSNQPQHF
D gene: NA
J gene: TRBJ1-5
V gene: TRBV2
clone size: NA

CDR3 DNA: TGTGCCAGCAGCAGACTAGCGGGGCCCCCTAGCGAGACCCAGTACTTC
CDR3 protein: CASSRLAGPPSETQYF
D gene: TRBD2
J gene: TRBJ2-5
V gene: TRBV7-2
clone size: NA

CDR3 DNA: TGTGCCAGCAATTTCCCAGGGTACCGGCTCTATGAAAAACTGTTTTTT
CDR3 protein: CASNFPGYRLYEKLFF
D gene: NA
J gene: TRBJ1-4
V gene: TRBV6-7
clone size: NA

CDR3 DNA: TGTGCCAGCAGCGTCGGATCAGGGAACACTGAAGCTTTCTTT
CDR3 protein: CASSVGSGNTEAFF
D gene: NA
J gene: TRBJ1-1
V gene: TRBV7-6
clone size: NA

CDR3 DNA: TGTGCCAGCAGCTCACAGGGAGGGAGCAATTCACCCCTCCACTTT
CDR3 protein: CASSSQGGSNSPLHF
D gene: NA
J gene: TRBJ1-6
V gene: TRBV7-3
clone size: NA

CDR3 DNA: TGTGCCATCAGCGGGTCAGGGGCCGAGCAGTACTTC
CDR3 protein: CAISGSGAEQYF
D gene: NA
J gene: TRBJ2-7
V gene: TRBV10-3
clone size: NA

CDR3 DNA: TGTGCCAGCAGCTCCTACGAGCAGTACTTC
CDR3 protein: CASSSYEQYF
D gene: NA
J gene: TRBJ2-7
V gene: TRBV11-2
clone size: NA

CDR3 DNA: TGTGCCAGCAGTGCTTCGGGGGATCAGCCCCAGCATTTT
CDR3 protein: CASSASGDQPQHF
D gene: NA
J gene: TRBJ1-5
V gene: TRBV2
clone size: NA

CDR3 DNA: TGTGCCAGCAGCCGGGCGGAGTATGGCTACACCTTC
CDR3 protein: CASSRAEYGYTF
D gene: NA
J gene: TRBJ1-2
V gene: TRBV3-1/TRBV3-2
clone size: NA

CDR3 DNA: TGTGCCAGCAGCCCCGAGGCCGTTATGGTCTATGGCTACACCTTC
CDR3 protein: CASSPEAVMVYGYTF
D gene: NA
J gene: TRBJ1-2
V gene: TRBV9
clone size: NA

CDR3 DNA: TGTGCCAGCAGGGAAGACAGGAGGCGGGTATTGAGCTCCTACAATGAGCAGTTCTTC
CDR3 protein: CASREDRRRVLSSYNEQFF
D gene: NA
J gene: TRBJ2-1
V gene: TRBV6-1
clone size: NA

CDR3 DNA: TGTGCCAGTAGCCTCCAGGGGATGAACACTGAAGCTTTCTTT
CDR3 protein: CASSLQGMNTEAFF
D gene: NA
J gene: TRBJ1-1
V gene: TRBV19
clone size: NA

CDR3 DNA: TGTGCCAGCAGGTGGGGGGAAAAACTGTTTTTT
CDR3 protein: CASRWGEKLFF
D gene: NA
J gene: TRBJ1-4
V gene: TRBV12-3/TRBV12-4
clone size: NA

CDR3 DNA: TGTGCCAGCAGTTGGGGGACAGGGCGCACAGATACGCAGTATTTT
CDR3 protein: CASSWGTGRTDTQYF
D gene: TRBD1
J gene: TRBJ2-3
V gene: TRBV6-5
clone size: NA

CDR3 DNA: TGCGCCAGCAGCTTGGTAGCAGGGTACTACAATGAGCAGTTCTTC
CDR3 protein: CASSLVAGYYNEQFF
D gene: NA
J gene: TRBJ2-1
V gene: TRBV5-1
clone size: NA

CDR3 DNA: TGTGCCTGGAGTCTTGGTAACTATGGCTACACCTTC
CDR3 protein: CAWSLGNYGYTF
D gene: NA
J gene: TRBJ1-2
V gene: TRBV30
clone size: few

CDR3 DNA: TGTGCCAGCAGCATAACAGTCGCCAGGGGTACGAACACCGGGGAGCTGTTTTTT
CDR3 protein: CASSITVARGTNTGELFF
D gene: NA
J gene: TRBJ2-2
V gene: TRBV11-3
clone size: NA

CDR3 DNA: TGCGCCAGCAGCCAAGAAGGGGGCACTGAAGCTTTCTTT
CDR3 protein: CASSQEGGTEAFF
D gene: NA
J gene: TRBJ1-1
V gene: TRBV4-3
clone size: once

CDR3 DNA: TGCGCCAGCAGCCTACAGGGGGCAATGAGCTACGAGCAGTACTTC
CDR3 protein: CASSLQGAMSYEQYF
D gene: TRBD1
J gene: TRBJ2-7
V gene: TRBV5-1
clone size: NA

CDR3 DNA: TGCGCCAGCAGCTTGGGGACACCCTCTGGAAACACCATATATTTT
CDR3 protein: CASSLGTPSGNTIYF
D gene: NA
J gene: TRBJ1-3
V gene: TRBV5-1
clone size: NA

CDR3 DNA: TGCGCCAGCAGCTTGGCCTGGACAGGGGGTCCGGGAGAGCAGTACTTC
CDR3 protein: CASSLAWTGGPGEQYF
D gene: TRBD1
J gene: TRBJ2-7
V gene: TRBV5-1
clone size: NA

CDR3 DNA: TGTGCCAGCTCCAGAGGCGGGAGGGAGTTAGATACGCAGTATTTT
CDR3 protein: CASSRGGRELDTQYF
D gene: TRBD2
J gene: TRBJ2-3
V gene: TRBV6-1
clone size: NA

CDR3 DNA: TGTGCCAGCAGCGTAGCTACAGGGGAGGCGGATGGCTACACCTTC
CDR3 protein: CASSVATGEADGYTF
D gene: TRBD1
J gene: TRBJ1-2
V gene: TRBV9
clone size: NA

CDR3 DNA: TGCGCCAGCAGCTCGGCGCCAGCGGGGAGCTCCTACGAGCAGTACTTC
CDR3 protein: CASSSAPAGSSYEQYF
D gene: TRBD2
J gene: TRBJ2-7
V gene: TRBV4-1
clone size: NA

CDR3 DNA: TGTGCCAGCAGCAGTTATACAGGGGGGAATTCACCCCTCCACTTT
CDR3 protein: CASSSYTGGNSPLHF
D gene: TRBD1
J gene: TRBJ1-6
V gene: TRBV7-2
clone size: NA

CDR3 DNA: TGCGCCAGCAGCTTGGGGTTCGGGGAAGGCGGCTACACCTTC
CDR3 protein: CASSLGFGEGGYTF
D gene: NA
J gene: TRBJ1-2
V gene: TRBV5-1
clone size: NA

CDR3 DNA: TGTGCCAGCAGACCGCCCTCAGGGTTCTATGGCTACACCTTC
CDR3 protein: CASRPPSGFYGYTF
D gene: NA
J gene: TRBJ1-2
V gene: TRBV7-2
clone size: NA

CDR3 DNA: TGTGCCAGCACTAACGGGGGACAGGGGGCTTTAGACATTCAGTACTTC
CDR3 protein: CASTNGGQGALDIQYF
D gene: TRBD1
J gene: TRBJ2-4
V gene: TRBV28
clone size: NA

CDR3 DNA: TGTGCCAGCAGTGGGGGACACCCCACAGATACGCAGTATTTT
CDR3 protein: CASSGGHPTDTQYF
D gene: NA
J gene: TRBJ2-3
V gene: TRBV25-1
clone size: NA

CDR3 DNA: TGTGCCAGCAGCTTTGGGGCCCATGGAGATACGCAGTATTTT
CDR3 protein: CASSFGAHGDTQYF
D gene: NA
J gene: TRBJ2-3
V gene: TRBV7-2
clone size: NA

CDR3 DNA: TGTGCCAGCAGCCAGACTGCAGGGGGATTGGAGCAGTACTTC
CDR3 protein: CASSQTAGGLEQYF
D gene: TRBD1
J gene: TRBJ2-7
V gene: TRBV6-5
clone size: NA

CDR3 DNA: TGTGCCAGCAGCTTAGCGGGGACAGGGCTCTACAATGAGCAGTTCTTC
CDR3 protein: CASSLAGTGLYNEQFF
D gene: TRBD1
J gene: TRBJ2-1
V gene: TRBV11-2
clone size: NA

CDR3 DNA: TGTGCCAGCAGCTTAGCGAGGTGGACCTACGAGCAGTACTTC
CDR3 protein: CASSLARWTYEQYF
D gene: NA
J gene: TRBJ2-7
V gene: TRBV7-8
clone size: NA

CDR3 DNA: TGTGCCAGCAGCGAGACCCGGACAGTCGGAAACACCATATATTTT
CDR3 protein: CASSETRTVGNTIYF
D gene: NA
J gene: TRBJ1-3
V gene: TRBV11-1
clone size: NA

CDR3 DNA: TGTGCCAGCAGTTTATTGAGGAGGGGGGGAGACACTGAAGCTTTCTTT
CDR3 protein: CASSLLRRGGDTEAFF
D gene: NA
J gene: TRBJ1-1
V gene: TRBV28
clone size: NA

CDR3 DNA: TGTGCCAGCTCACTAGCGGAAGGCGCCTACAATGAGCAGTTCTTC
CDR3 protein: CASSLAEGAYNEQFF
D gene: NA
J gene: TRBJ2-1
V gene: TRBV18
clone size: NA

CDR3 DNA: TGTGCCAGTGGCGGACAGCCGCTCGCTGAAGCTTTCTTT
CDR3 protein: CASGGQPLAEAFF
D gene: NA
J gene: TRBJ1-1
V gene: TRBV19
clone size: NA

CDR3 DNA: TGTGCCAGCAGCCCCGATCCCTCCTACAATGAGCAGTTCTTC
CDR3 protein: CASSPDPSYNEQFF
D gene: NA
J gene: TRBJ2-1
V gene: TRBV11-3
clone size: NA

CDR3 DNA: TGTGCCAGCAGCTTAGATCGGGCAGATACGCAGTATTTT
CDR3 protein: CASSLDRADTQYF
D gene: NA
J gene: TRBJ2-3
V gene: TRBV7-9
clone size: NA

CDR3 DNA: TGTGCCAGCAGCCAATATGGGGGACAGGACTCTAACTATGGCTACACCTTC
CDR3 protein: CASSQYGGQDSNYGYTF
D gene: TRBD1
J gene: TRBJ1-2
V gene: TRBV4-2
clone size: NA

CDR3 DNA: TGCGCCAGGTCCTCTTCAGGGGGCGGCCCGGGAACCGGGGAGCTGTTTTTT
CDR3 protein: CARSSSGGGPGTGELFF
D gene: TRBD1
J gene: TRBJ2-2
V gene: TRBV10-1
clone size: NA

CDR3 DNA: TGTGCCAGCAGCCCGGGACATAGGAGCTCCTACGAGCAGTACTTC
CDR3 protein: CASSPGHRSSYEQYF
D gene: NA
J gene: TRBJ2-7
V gene: TRBV7-2
clone size: NA

CDR3 DNA: TGTGCCAGCAGCCAGACAGGGTCAGATGGCTACACCTTC
CDR3 protein: CASSQTGSDGYTF
D gene: TRBD1
J gene: TRBJ1-2
V gene: TRBV6-6
clone size: NA

CDR3 DNA: TGTGCCAGTAGTAGGGGACAGGAGTACACTGAAGCTTTCTTT
CDR3 protein: CASSRGQEYTEAFF
D gene: TRBD1
J gene: TRBJ1-1
V gene: TRBV19
clone size: NA

CDR3 DNA: TGCGCCAGCAGCTTGACTGCAACAGATAACACTGAAGCTTTCTTT
CDR3 protein: CASSLTATDNTEAFF
D gene: NA
J gene: TRBJ1-1
V gene: TRBV5-1
clone size: NA

CDR3 DNA: TGTGCCAGCAGTTTGCAAGAGGGTGGCTACACCTTC
CDR3 protein: CASSLQEGGYTF
D gene: NA
J gene: TRBJ1-2
V gene: TRBV12-3/TRBV12-4
clone size: NA

CDR3 DNA: TGTGCCAGCTCCCCTTCTCTCGCAGTAAGTCTAGGTGAGCAGTACTTC
CDR3 protein: CASSPSLAVSLGEQYF
D gene: NA
J gene: TRBJ2-7
V gene: TRBV18
clone size: NA

CDR3 DNA: TGTGCCAGCAGCTTACTACAGGGGAAGACAGCGAACACCGGGGAGCTGTTTTTT
CDR3 protein: CASSLLQGKTANTGELFF
D gene: TRBD1
J gene: TRBJ2-2
V gene: TRBV13
clone size: once

CDR3 DNA: TGTGCCAGCAGCTCCGGGACAGACGAGCAGTACTTC
CDR3 protein: CASSSGTDEQYF
D gene: TRBD1
J gene: TRBJ2-7
V gene: TRBV7-3
clone size: few

CDR3 DNA: TGTGCCAGCAGCTTAGGTGTAGCGGACGAGCAGTACTTC
CDR3 protein: CASSLGVADEQYF
D gene: NA
J gene: TRBJ2-7
V gene: TRBV11-1
clone size: NA

CDR3 DNA: TGTGCCAGCAGCTTAGCGGGGGGCAACACTGAAGCTTTCTTT
CDR3 protein: CASSLAGGNTEAFF
D gene: NA
J gene: TRBJ1-1
V gene: TRBV7-2
clone size: NA

CDR3 DNA: TGCAGCGTTGCACCGGGACAGCTATCTGGGGCCAACGTCCTGACTTTC
CDR3 protein: CSVAPGQLSGANVLTF
D gene: TRBD1
J gene: TRBJ2-6
V gene: TRBV29-1
clone size: NA

CDR3 DNA: TGTGCCAGCAGTTACGTTTCCGGGGCCAACAATGAGCAGTTCTTC
CDR3 protein: CASSYVSGANNEQFF
D gene: NA
J gene: TRBJ2-1
V gene: TRBV6-5
clone size: NA

CDR3 DNA: TGTGCCAGCAGCTTGGCTAATTTCGAGCAGTTCTTC
CDR3 protein: CASSLANFEQFF
D gene: NA
J gene: TRBJ2-1
V gene: TRBV5-4
clone size: NA

CDR3 DNA: TGTGCCAGCTCACCACGGCAGACAAATTCACCCCTCCACTTT
CDR3 protein: CASSPRQTNSPLHF
D gene: NA
J gene: TRBJ1-6
V gene: TRBV18
clone size: NA

CDR3 DNA: TGTGCCAGCAGCCCTCGACTAGCGGGGCAAGAGACCCAGTACTTC
CDR3 protein: CASSPRLAGQETQYF
D gene: TRBD2
J gene: TRBJ2-5
V gene: TRBV14
clone size: NA